The clone carrying this T cell receptor (beta chain) has only a few counts. With 5 bases clipped from V and 6 bases from J, the junction kept 8 bases outside the gene matches. The CDR3 is 14 amino acids. RNA transcripts were the source from which TCR beta CDR3 regions were amplified. The first-round RT-PCR employed HTBI primers together with the Qiagen OneStep RT-PCR kit. A multiplex PCR was then performed as the second round. From the multiplex PCR reads, TCRdb called clonotypes with MiXCR, one entry per CDR3 protein. This table has 600,000 to 650,000 distinct CDR3 sequences, 22% appearing once. Eligible hyperthyroidism cases comprised new diagnoses of under 2 months' duration in individuals aged 18 to 65. The data derive from a study of Graves' ophthalmopathy and Graves' hyperthyroidism.

The chain is built from TRBV12-3 or TRBV12-4 and TRBJ2-7; 9 bases align to TRBD1. The sequence derives from a young woman with stable Graves' hyperthyroidism. Some clones in this sample may be carry-over from other donors' samples. Material: peripheral blood. The DNA for the CDR3 is TGTGCCAGCAGTCCTGGGACAGGGAGAGGCGAGCAGTACTTC. It translates to CASSPGTGRGEQYF.